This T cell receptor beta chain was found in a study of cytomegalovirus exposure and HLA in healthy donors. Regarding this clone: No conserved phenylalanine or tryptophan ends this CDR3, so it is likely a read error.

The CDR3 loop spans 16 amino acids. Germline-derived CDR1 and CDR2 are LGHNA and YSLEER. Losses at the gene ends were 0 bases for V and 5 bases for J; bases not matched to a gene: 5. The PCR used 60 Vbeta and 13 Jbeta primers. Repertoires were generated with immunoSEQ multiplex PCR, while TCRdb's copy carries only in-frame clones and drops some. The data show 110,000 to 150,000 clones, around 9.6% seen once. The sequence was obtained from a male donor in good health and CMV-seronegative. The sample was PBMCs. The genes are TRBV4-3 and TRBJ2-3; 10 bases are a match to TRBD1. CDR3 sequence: CASSQDLGQGKDTQYV. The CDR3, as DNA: TGCGCCAGCAGCCAAGATCTGGGACAGGGGAAAGATACGCAGTATGTT.